Shown below are 4 T cell receptor beta chains from a single sample sequenced in a study of cytomegalovirus exposure and HLA in healthy donors. The PCR was carried out with 60 Vbeta primers and 13 Jbeta primers. Profiled with immunoSEQ multiplex PCR; TCRdb holds only in-frame clones, not every one. Among roughly 120,000 clones listed, more than 80% were seen once. What was sequenced was PBMCs. Receptors originate from a male donor in good health and CMV-seronegative.

This chain uses TRBV27 with TRBJ2-5; 8 positions agree with TRBD1. Germline CDR1 MNHEY, CDR2 SMNVEV (reference sequence). The CDR3 runs 15 residues. Trimming took 6 bases from V and 2 from J; bases not matched to a gene: 8. For the CDR3, the DNA is TGTGCCAGCAGCCCCCTCAGGGGGCCACAAGAGACCCAGTACTTC. Translation gives CASSPLRGPQETQYF.

The chain has TRBV19 and TRBJ1-2; D is perhaps TRBD1 (6 bases). Germline CDR1 and CDR2: LNHDA and SQIVND (reference sequence). The CDR3 runs 14 residues. The V gene lost 6 bases and the J gene lost 4 bases, with 15 bases spanning the gap. CDR3 amino acids: CASSPKGGFYGYTF. The CDR3 DNA follows: TGTGCCAGTAGCCCAAAAGGGGGATTCTATGGCTACACCTTC.

The CDR3 loop is CASSYSSPPGGGYTF. The CDR3 nucleotides are TGTGCCAGCAGTTACTCGAGTCCGCCCGGAGGTGGCTACACCTTC. The chain employs TRBV6-6 and TRBJ1-2; D uncertain. Germline CDR1 and CDR2: MNHNY and SVGAGI (reference sequence). The CDR3 is 15 amino acids. V was trimmed by 0 bases and J by 7 bases, leaving 15 bases between them.

About this clone itself: The conserved closing phenylalanine or tryptophan is absent in this CDR3, likely reflecting a read error. The DNA is omitted, as the CDR3 cannot be located on it reliably, and the CDR3 follows TCRdb's listing. The genes are TRBV28 and TRBJ1-2. The CDR3 spans 14 amino acids, including both terminal residues. Germline V lookup: CDR1 MDHEN, CDR2 SYDVKM. CDR3 residues: CASSSLWEGQSMAI.